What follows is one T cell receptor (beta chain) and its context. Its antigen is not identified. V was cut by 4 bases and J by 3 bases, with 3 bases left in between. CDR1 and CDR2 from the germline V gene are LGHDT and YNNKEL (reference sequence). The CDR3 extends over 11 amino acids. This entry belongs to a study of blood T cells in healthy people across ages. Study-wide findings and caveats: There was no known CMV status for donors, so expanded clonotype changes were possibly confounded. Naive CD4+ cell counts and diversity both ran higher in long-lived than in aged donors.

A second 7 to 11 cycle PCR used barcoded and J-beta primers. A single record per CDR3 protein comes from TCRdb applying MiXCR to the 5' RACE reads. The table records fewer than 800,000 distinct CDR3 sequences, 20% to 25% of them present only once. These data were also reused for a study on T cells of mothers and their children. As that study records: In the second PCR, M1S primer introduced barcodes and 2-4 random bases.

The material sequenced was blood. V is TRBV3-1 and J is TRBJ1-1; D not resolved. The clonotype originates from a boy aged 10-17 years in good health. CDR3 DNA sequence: TGTGCCAGCAGCCGATACACTGAAGCTTTCTTT. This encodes CASSRYTEAFF.